This T cell receptor (beta chain) stems from a study of blood T cell repertoires in COVID-19. In the authors' methods: Amplification of reference gene primers was used by the study to estimate nucleated cell counts. Data came from immunoSEQ multiplex PCR; TCRdb stores just in-frame clones and leaves some out. V, J and clone size derive from that table, while D and trimming were established from the DNA sequence. The data contain about 200,000 clones, roughly 87% of them singletons. From germline, CDR1 is SGHRS and CDR2 YFSETQ. Trimming removed 4 bases from V and 0 bases from J; junction bases left unmatched: 15. This CDR3 has 18 residues.

Source material: peripheral blood. The chain links TRBV5-1 to TRBJ1-2; 7 bases fit TRBD1. The sequence came from a man aged 40-49 years with active or convalescent COVID-19. CDR3 in DNA: TGCGCCAGCAGCCGAACGACCGGGACAGCAGTCCCTAACTATGGCTACACCTTC. As protein: CASSRTTGTAVPNYGYTF.